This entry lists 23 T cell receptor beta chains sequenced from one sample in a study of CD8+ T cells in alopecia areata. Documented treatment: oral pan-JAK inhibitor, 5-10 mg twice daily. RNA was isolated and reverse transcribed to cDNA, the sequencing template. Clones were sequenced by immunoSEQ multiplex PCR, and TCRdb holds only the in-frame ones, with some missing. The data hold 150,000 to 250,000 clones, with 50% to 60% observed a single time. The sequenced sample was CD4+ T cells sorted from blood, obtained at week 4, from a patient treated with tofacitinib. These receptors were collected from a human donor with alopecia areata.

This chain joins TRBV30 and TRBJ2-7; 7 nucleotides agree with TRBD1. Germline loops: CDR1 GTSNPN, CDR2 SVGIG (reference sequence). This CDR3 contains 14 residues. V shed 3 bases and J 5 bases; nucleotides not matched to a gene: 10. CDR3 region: CAWRQPGQNHEQYF. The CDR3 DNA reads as TGTGCCTGGAGACAACCGGGACAGAACCACGAGCAGTACTTC.

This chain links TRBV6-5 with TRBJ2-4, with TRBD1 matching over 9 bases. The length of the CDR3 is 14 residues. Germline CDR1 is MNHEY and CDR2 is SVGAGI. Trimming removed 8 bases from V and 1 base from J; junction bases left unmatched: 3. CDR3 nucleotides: TGTGCCAGCCGGACAGGGGTTGCCAAAAACATTCAGTACTTC. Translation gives CASRTGVAKNIQYF.

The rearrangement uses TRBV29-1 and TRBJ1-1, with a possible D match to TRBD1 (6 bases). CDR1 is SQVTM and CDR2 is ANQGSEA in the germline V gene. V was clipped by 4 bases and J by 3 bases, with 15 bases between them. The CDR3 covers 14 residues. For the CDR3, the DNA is TGCAGCGTTGCCGCGGGTAGGGGGGACACTGAAGCTTTCTTT. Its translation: CSVAAGRGDTEAFF. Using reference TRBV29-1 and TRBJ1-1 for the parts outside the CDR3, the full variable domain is SAVISQKPSRDICQRGTSLTIQCQVDSQVTMMFWYRQQPGQSLTLIATANQGSEATYESGFVIDKFPISRPNLTFSTLTVSNMSPEDSSIYLCSVAAGRGDTEAFFGQGTRLTVV.

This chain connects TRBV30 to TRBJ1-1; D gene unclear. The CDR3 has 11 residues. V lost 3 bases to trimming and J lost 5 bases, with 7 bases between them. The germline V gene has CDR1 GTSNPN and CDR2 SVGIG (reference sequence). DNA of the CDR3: TGTGCCTGGAGGAGGGCTACTGAAGCTTTCTTT. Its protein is CAWRRATEAFF. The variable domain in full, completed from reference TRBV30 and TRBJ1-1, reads SQTIHQWPATLVQPVGSPLSLECTVEGTSNPNLYWYRQAAGRGLQLLFYSVGIGQISSEVPQNLSASRPQDRQFILSSKKLLLSDSGFYLCAWRRATEAFFGQGTRLTVV.

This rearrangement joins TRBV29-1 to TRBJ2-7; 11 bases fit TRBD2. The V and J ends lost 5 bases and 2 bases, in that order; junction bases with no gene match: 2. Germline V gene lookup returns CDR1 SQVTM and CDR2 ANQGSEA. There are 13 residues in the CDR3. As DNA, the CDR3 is TGCAGCGTTCCGACTAGCGGGGCCTACGAGCAGTACTTC. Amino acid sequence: CSVPTSGAYEQYF.

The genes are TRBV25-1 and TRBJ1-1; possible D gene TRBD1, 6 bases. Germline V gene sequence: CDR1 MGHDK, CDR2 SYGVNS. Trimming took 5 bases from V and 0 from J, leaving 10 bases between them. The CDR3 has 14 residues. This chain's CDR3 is CASSQGRVNTEAFF. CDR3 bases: TGTGCCAGCAGTCAGGGGCGCGTGAACACTGAAGCTTTCTTT. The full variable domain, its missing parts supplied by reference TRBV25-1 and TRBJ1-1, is EADIYQTPRYLVIGTGKKITLECSQTMGHDKMYWYQQDPGMELHLIHYSYGVNSTEKGDLSSESTVSRIRTEHFPLTLESARPSHTSQYLCASSQGRVNTEAFFGQGTRLTVV.

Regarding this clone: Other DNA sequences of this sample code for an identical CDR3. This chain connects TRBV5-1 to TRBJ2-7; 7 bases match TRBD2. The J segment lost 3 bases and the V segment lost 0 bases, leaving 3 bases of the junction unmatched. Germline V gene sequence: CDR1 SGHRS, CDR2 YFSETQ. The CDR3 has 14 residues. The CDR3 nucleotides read TGCGCCAGCAGCTTGGCCGGGGGGAACTACGAGCAGTACTTC. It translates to CASSLAGGNYEQYF.

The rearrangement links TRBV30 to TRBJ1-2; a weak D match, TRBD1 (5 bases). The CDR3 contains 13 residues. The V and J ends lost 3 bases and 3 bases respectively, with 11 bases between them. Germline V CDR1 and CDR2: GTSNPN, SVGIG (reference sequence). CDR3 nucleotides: TGTGCCTGGAGAGTAGACAGCTACTATGGCTACACCTTC. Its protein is CAWRVDSYYGYTF.

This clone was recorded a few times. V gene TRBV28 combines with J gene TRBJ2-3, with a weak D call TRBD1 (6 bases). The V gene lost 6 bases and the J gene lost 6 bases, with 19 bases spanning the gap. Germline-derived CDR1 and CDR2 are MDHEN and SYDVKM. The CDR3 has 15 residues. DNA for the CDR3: TGTGCCAGCAGCCCACGAGGCAGGGGATCGGATACGCAGTATTTT. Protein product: CASSPRGRGSDTQYF.

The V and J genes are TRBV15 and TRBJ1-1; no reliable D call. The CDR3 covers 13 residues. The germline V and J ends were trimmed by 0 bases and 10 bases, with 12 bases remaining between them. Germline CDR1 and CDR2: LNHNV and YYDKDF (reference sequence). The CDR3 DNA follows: TGTGCCACCAGCAGAGACCAAGCCTACGGAGCTTTCTTT. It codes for CATSRDQAYGAFF.

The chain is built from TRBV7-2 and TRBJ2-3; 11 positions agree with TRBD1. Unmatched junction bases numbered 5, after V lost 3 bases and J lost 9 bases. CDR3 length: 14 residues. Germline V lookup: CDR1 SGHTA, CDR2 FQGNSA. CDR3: CASSFGTGGRTQYF. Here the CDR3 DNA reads TGTGCCAGCAGCTTTGGGACAGGGGGACGGACGCAGTATTTT.

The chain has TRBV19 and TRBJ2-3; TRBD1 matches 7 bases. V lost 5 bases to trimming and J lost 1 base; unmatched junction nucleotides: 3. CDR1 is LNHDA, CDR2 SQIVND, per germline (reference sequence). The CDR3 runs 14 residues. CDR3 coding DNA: TGTGCCAGTAGTGCCGACAGGGGCACAGATACGCAGTATTTT. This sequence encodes CASSADRGTDTQYF.

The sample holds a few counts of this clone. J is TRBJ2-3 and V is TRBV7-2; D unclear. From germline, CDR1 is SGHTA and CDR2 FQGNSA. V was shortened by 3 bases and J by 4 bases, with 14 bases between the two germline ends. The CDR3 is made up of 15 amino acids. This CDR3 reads CASSLARTDADTQYF. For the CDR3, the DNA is TGTGCCAGCAGCTTGGCCCGGACGGATGCAGATACGCAGTATTTT.

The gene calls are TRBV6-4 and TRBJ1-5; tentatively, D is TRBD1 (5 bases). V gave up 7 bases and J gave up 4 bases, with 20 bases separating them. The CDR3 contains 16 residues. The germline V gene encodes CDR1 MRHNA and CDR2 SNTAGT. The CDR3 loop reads CASTLPGPGWNQPQHF. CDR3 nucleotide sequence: TGTGCCAGCACCCTACCAGGGCCGGGGTGGAATCAGCCCCAGCATTTT.

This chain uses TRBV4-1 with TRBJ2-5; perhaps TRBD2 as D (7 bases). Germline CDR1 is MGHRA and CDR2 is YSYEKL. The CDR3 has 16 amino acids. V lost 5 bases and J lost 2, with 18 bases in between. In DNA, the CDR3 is TGCGCCAGCAGCAGCCAATTACAGGGAGGGCAAGAGACCCAGTACTTC. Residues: CASSSQLQGGQETQYF.

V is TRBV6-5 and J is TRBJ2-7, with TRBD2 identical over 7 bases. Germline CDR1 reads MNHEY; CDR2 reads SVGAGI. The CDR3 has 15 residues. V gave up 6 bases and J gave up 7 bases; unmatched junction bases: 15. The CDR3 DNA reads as TGTGCCAGCAGCCGTCCCTCCCGGTCCGGGAGGGAGCAGTACTTC. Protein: CASSRPSRSGREQYF.

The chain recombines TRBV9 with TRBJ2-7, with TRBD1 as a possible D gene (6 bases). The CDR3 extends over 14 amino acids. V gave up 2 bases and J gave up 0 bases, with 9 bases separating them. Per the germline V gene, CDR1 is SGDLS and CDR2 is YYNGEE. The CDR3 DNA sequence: TGTGCCAGCAGCGTCGGGACAAACTCCTACGAGCAGTACTTC. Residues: CASSVGTNSYEQYF.

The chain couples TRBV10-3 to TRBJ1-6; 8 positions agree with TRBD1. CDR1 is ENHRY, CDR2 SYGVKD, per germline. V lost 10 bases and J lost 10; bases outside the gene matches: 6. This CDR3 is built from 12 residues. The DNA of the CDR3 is TGTGCCACCAGGGGGCCAGGATCACCCCTCCACTTT. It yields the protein CATRGPGSPLHF.

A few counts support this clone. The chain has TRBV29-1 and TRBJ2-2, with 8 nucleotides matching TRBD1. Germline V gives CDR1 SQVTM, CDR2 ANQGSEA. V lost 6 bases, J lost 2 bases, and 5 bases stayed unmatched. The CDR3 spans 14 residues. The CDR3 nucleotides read TGCAGCGTCTGGACAGGGACTAACACCGGGGAGCTGTTTTTT. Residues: CSVWTGTNTGELFF.

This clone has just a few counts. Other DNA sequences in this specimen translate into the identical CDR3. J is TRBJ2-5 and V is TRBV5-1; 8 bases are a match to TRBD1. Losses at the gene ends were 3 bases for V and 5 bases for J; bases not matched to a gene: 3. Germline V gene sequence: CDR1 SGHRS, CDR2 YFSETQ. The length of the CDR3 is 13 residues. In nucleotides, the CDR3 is TGCGCCAGCAGCTCAGGGGGCCGTGAGACCCAGTACTTC. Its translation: CASSSGGRETQYF.

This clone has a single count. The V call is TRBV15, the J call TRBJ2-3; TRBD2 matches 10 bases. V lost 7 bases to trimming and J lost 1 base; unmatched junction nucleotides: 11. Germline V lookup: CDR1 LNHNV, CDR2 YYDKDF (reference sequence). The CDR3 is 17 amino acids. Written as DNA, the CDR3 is TGTGCCACCATGCCCGGAACTAGCGGGGACGGCACAGATACGCAGTATTTT. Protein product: CATMPGTSGDGTDTQYF.

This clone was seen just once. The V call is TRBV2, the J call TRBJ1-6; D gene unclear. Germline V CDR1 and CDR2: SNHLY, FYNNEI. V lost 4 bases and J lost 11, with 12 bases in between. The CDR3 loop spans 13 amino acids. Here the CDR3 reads CASSVMARPPLHF. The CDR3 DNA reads TGTGCCAGCAGTGTTATGGCCCGCCCACCCCTCCACTTT.

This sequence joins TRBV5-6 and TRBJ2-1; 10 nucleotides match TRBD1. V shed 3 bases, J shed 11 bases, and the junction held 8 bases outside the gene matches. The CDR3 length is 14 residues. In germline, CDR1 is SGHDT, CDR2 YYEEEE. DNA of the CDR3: TGTGCCAGCAGCTCAGGACAGGGGGTCGGTAAGCAGTTCTTC. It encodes CASSSGQGVGKQFF.